These 25 T cell receptor beta chains were all obtained from the same sample, sequenced in a study of CD8 T cells in Susac syndrome. The authors reverse transcribed roughly 0.5 to 1 ug RNA with random hexamers. TCRdb reprocessed the immunoSEQ multiplex PCR reads with MiXCR, giving one entry per CDR3 protein. The sample consists of some 120,000 distinct CDR3 sequences, around 95% of them appearing once. The sequencing sample was made of CD8+ T cells from PBMCs. These receptors originate from a human donor with Susac syndrome.

The chain recombines TRBV20-1 with TRBJ2-1; unclear D gene. Germline lookup yields CDR1 DFQATT and CDR2 SNEGSKA (reference sequence). The CDR3 is 14 residues long. Trimming left V 6 bases short and J 0 bases short, with 12 bases between. The CDR3 coding sequence is TGCAGTGCCGACTGGGGATCCTCCTACAATGAGCAGTTCTTC. It yields the protein CSADWGSSYNEQFF.

The V and J genes are TRBV4-3 and TRBJ2-3, with D unresolved. The CDR3 has 17 amino acids. V was cut by 0 bases and J by 0 bases, with 13 bases left in between. Germline V gene data show CDR1 as LGHNA and CDR2 as YSLEER. The CDR3 nucleotides read TGCGCCAGCAGCCAAGATAAAGGCTTAGCTAGCACAGATACGCAGTATTTT. Its protein is CASSQDKGLASTDTQYF.

The chain carries TRBV11-2 and TRBJ2-7, with a possible D match to TRBD1 (5 bases). Germline V gives CDR1 SGHAT, CDR2 FQNNGV. V was pared by 5 bases and J by 3 bases, with 8 bases between. The CDR3 totals 12 residues. The DNA for the CDR3 is TGTGCCAGCAGCGTCGACAGCTACGAGCAGTACTTC. It encodes CASSVDSYEQYF.

The chain uses TRBV9 and TRBJ2-5; a weak D match, TRBD2 (6 bases). V was cut by 1 base and J by 3 bases, with 16 bases left in between. CDR1 is SGDLS, CDR2 YYNGEE, per germline. The CDR3 is made up of 16 amino acids. This chain's CDR3 is CASSVNLLASEETQYF. CDR3 sequence (DNA): TGTGCCAGCAGCGTAAATCTGTTGGCTAGCGAAGAGACCCAGTACTTC.

V gene TRBV5-6 combines with J gene TRBJ2-2; D not resolved. The length of the CDR3 is 12 residues. Per the germline V gene, CDR1 is SGHDT and CDR2 is YYEEEE. V was clipped by 5 bases and J by 7 bases, with 9 bases between them. The CDR3 is CASSNKDGELFF. DNA of the CDR3: TGTGCCAGCAGTAACAAGGACGGGGAGCTGTTTTTT.

This clonotype was recorded once. V gene TRBV7-8 combines with J gene TRBJ2-2; D is undetermined. Between the trimmed V and J ends, which lost 1 base and 8 bases, there was a span of 14 bases. The germline V gene encodes CDR1 SGHVS and CDR2 FQNEAQ. The CDR3 has 15 amino acids. The DNA for the CDR3 is TGTGCCAGCAGCTTAGATGGCAGCCCTGGAGGGGAGCTGTTTTTT. The encoded protein is CASSLDGSPGGELFF.

This clonotype was seen a single time. The J gene is TRBJ2-1, the V gene TRBV29-1; no firm D call. CDR1 is SQVTM, CDR2 ANQGSEA, per germline. V lost 1 base, J lost 6 bases, and 7 bases lay in between. The CDR3 is 12 amino acids. The CDR3 DNA reads TGCAGCGTTGAAGGACGCGGCAATGAGCAGTTCTTC. It is translated as CSVEGRGNEQFF.

The chain joins TRBV6-6 to TRBJ1-4; D call uncertain. Trimming took off 6 bases at V and 5 bases at J, with 16 bases between the two ends. The CDR3 loop spans 15 amino acids. In germline, CDR1 is MNHNY, CDR2 SVGAGI (reference sequence). The chain's CDR3 is CASSHGLGENEKLFF. The CDR3 DNA reads as TGTGCCAGCAGCCACGGTTTGGGTGAGAATGAAAAACTGTTTTTT.

There are a few counts of this clonotype. V gene TRBV4-2 combines with J gene TRBJ1-4; the D is unclear. In germline, CDR1 is LGHNA, CDR2 YNFKEQ. The CDR3 runs 12 residues. V dropped 3 bases and J dropped 7 bases, with 6 bases sitting between them. DNA for the CDR3: TGTGCCAGCAGCCAGTTGGGTGAAAAACTGTTTTTT. Translation gives CASSQLGEKLFF.

This chain connects TRBV20-1 to TRBJ2-7; perhaps TRBD1 as D (6 bases). CDR1 and CDR2 (germline): DFQATT, SNEGSKA (reference sequence). Trimming shortened V by 6 bases and J by 2 bases, and 26 bases separated the two germline ends. The length of the CDR3 is 17 residues. The CDR3 reads CSAIPYSPGQKTYEQYF. CDR3 in DNA: TGCAGTGCCATCCCGTACAGTCCGGGACAAAAAACCTACGAGCAGTACTTC.

The DNA of the CDR3 is TGCAGTGCTAGAGAGGGGGATTCAACTAATGAAAAACTGTTTTTT. The encoded protein is CSAREGDSTNEKLFF. V usage is TRBV20-1 and J usage is TRBJ1-4, with D perhaps TRBD1 (5 bases). The V end was cut by 0 bases, the J end by 0 bases, with 8 bases between. The germline gives CDR1 DFQATT, CDR2 SNEGSKA (reference sequence). CDR3 length: 15 residues.

This chain uses TRBV28 with TRBJ2-7; maybe TRBD1 (5 bases). This CDR3 has 13 residues. Germline V gene data show CDR1 as MDHEN and CDR2 as SYDVKM. V shed 6 bases and J shed 3 bases, with 12 bases lying between them. CDR3 in amino acids: CASSPYQGYEQYF. The CDR3 nucleotides read TGTGCCAGCAGCCCTTACCAGGGCTACGAGCAGTACTTC.

The V call is TRBV29-1, the J call TRBJ2-3; a weak D match, TRBD2 (6 bases). Germline V gives CDR1 SQVTM, CDR2 ANQGSEA. The V and J ends lost 3 bases and 2 bases respectively, with 9 bases between them. This CDR3 region has 13 residues. This chain's CDR3 is CSVERGDTDTQYF. The CDR3 bases are TGCAGCGTTGAGCGGGGCGACACAGATACGCAGTATTTT.

The chain links TRBV12-3 or TRBV12-4 to TRBJ1-1, with D tentatively TRBD1 (5 bases). With 5 bases removed from V and 8 bases from J, the gap between germline ends came to 6 bases. This CDR3 has 10 residues. Here the CDR3 reads CASSGTEAFF. The DNA of the CDR3 is TGTGCCAGCAGTGGGACCGAAGCTTTCTTT.

The CDR3 DNA reads as TGCGCCAGCAGAATGACTAGCGGGTCTTCCTACGAGCAGTACTTC. Its protein is CASRMTSGSSYEQYF. The chain is built from TRBV5-1 and TRBJ2-7, with 10 bases identical to TRBD2. V was clipped by 5 bases and J by 1 base; unmatched bases: 6. Germline CDR1 reads SGHRS; CDR2 reads YFSETQ. This CDR3 spans 15 amino acids. Full variable domain (missing parts from reference TRBV5-1 and TRBJ2-7): KAGVTQTPRYLIKTRGQQVTLSCSPISGHRSVSWYQQTPGQGLQFLFEYFSETQRNKGNFPGRFSGRQFSNSRSEMNVSTLELGDSALYLCASRMTSGSSYEQYFGPGTRLTVT.

This clonotype was detected only once. V usage is TRBV7-9 and J usage is TRBJ1-2; a weak D match, TRBD1 (6 bases). Trimming pared 6 bases from V and 1 base from J, leaving 12 bases between. Looked up from germline, CDR1 is SEHNR and CDR2 is FQNEAQ (reference sequence). The CDR3 contains 14 residues. The CDR3 coding sequence is TGTGCCAGCAGTGAAACAGGGCTTAACTATGGCTACACCTTC. This gives the protein CASSETGLNYGYTF.

The chain couples TRBV27 to TRBJ1-1; D remains unclear. This CDR3 contains 13 residues. V gave up 3 bases and J gave up 1 base, with 6 bases separating them. Germline V gene lookup returns CDR1 MNHEY and CDR2 SMNVEV (reference sequence). The CDR3 loop is CASSLGRNTEAFF. CDR3 nucleotide sequence: TGTGCCAGCAGTTTGGGCAGGAACACTGAAGCTTTCTTT.

This chain joins TRBV2 and TRBJ2-7, with 10 bases that match TRBD2. With V trimmed by 6 bases and J by 5 bases, 10 bases remained unmatched. The CDR3 is made up of 15 amino acids. Germline CDR1 reads SNHLY; CDR2 reads FYNNEI. CDR3 DNA sequence: TGTGCCAGCAGGGACGTTGGGACTAGCGTCCACGAGCAGTACTTC. Translated: CASRDVGTSVHEQYF.

CDR3 coding DNA: TGTGCCAGCAGTTTAGCAGCGACTAGCGGGAGCCCGGCGGTAGGCAATGAGCAGTTCTTC. Its protein is CASSLAATSGSPAVGNEQFF. This chain connects TRBV12-3 or TRBV12-4 to TRBJ2-1; 12 nucleotides agree with TRBD2. The trim removed 0 bases at V and 6 bases at J, leaving 15 bases unmatched. The CDR3 runs 20 residues.

The rearrangement uses TRBV27 and TRBJ2-3, with D uncertain. This CDR3 has 16 amino acids. Trimming cost V 2 bases and J 1 base, with 13 bases left between them. CDR1 is MNHEY and CDR2 is SMNVEV in the germline V gene (reference sequence). CDR3 in DNA: TGTGCCAGCAGTTTAATGAAGATTTCTGGCACAGATACGCAGTATTTT. Protein sequence: CASSLMKISGTDTQYF.

J is TRBJ2-3 and V is TRBV5-1; D may match TRBD1 or TRBD2 (5 bases each). Germline CDR1 and CDR2: SGHRS and YFSETQ. The CDR3 contains 15 residues. V shed 2 bases and J shed 0 bases, with 10 bases lying between them. CDR3: CASSFWDGSTDTQYF. CDR3 sequence (DNA): TGCGCCAGCAGCTTCTGGGACGGTAGCACAGATACGCAGTATTTT.

The chain couples TRBV12-3 or TRBV12-4 to TRBJ1-1; maybe TRBD1 (6 bases). This CDR3 spans 15 amino acids. The ends were cut back, 5 bases at V and 0 bases at J, with 13 bases in the middle. CDR3 residues: CASSPLQGMNTEAFF. The CDR3 region has the DNA TGTGCCAGCAGTCCACTTCAGGGGATGAACACTGAAGCTTTCTTT.

The genes are TRBV7-2 and TRBJ2-7; D perhaps matches TRBD2 (5 bases). The CDR3 covers 14 residues. V lost 1 base and J lost 2, with 9 bases in between. Germline CDR1 is SGHTA and CDR2 is FQGNSA. CDR3 sequence reads: CASSLGLIAYEQYF. CDR3 nucleotide sequence: TGTGCCAGCAGCTTAGGACTAATTGCCTACGAGCAGTACTTC.

The chain couples TRBV29-1 to TRBJ1-1; D unclear. The V end lost 6 bases, the J end lost 1 base, and 6 bases lay between the germline ends. The CDR3 has 11 residues. The germline CDR1 and CDR2 sequences are SQVTM and ANQGSEA. The CDR3 loop reads CSVVWNTEAFF. The CDR3 bases are TGCAGCGTGGTGTGGAACACTGAAGCTTTCTTT.

CDR3: CASSQGVGGLNDTEAFF. The CDR3 region has the DNA TGCGCCAGCAGCCAAGGTGTCGGGGGGCTGAATGACACTGAAGCTTTCTTT. The chain combines TRBV4-1 with TRBJ1-1; D might be TRBD1 (6 bases). Germline V gives CDR1 MGHRA, CDR2 YSYEKL. V was pared by 1 base and J by 3 bases, with 18 bases between. The CDR3 spans 17 residues.